One and the same sample provided the 26 T cell receptor beta chains below, sequenced in a study of spatial heterogeneity in lung cancer. Regarding time point: sample taken at primary tumor resection. Tumor, nontumor lung or frozen PBMC supplied whole RNA that was sequenced unsorted. TCRdb recomputed calls from the 5' RACE reads with MiXCR, one row per CDR3 protein. The sample shows 89,000 or so distinct CDR3 sequences, 15% to 25% of them seen only once. Sample: PBMCs, taken at surgery. The receptors come from a male donor with early-stage non-small cell lung cancer.

This sequence joins TRBV27 and TRBJ2-3; the match to TRBD1 covers 7 bases. Germline CDR1 MNHEY, CDR2 SMNVEV (reference sequence). This CDR3 is built from 15 residues. The J segment lost 4 bases and the V segment lost 6 bases, leaving 10 bases of the junction unmatched. CDR3 residues: CASRLTRDSADTQYF. The CDR3 coding sequence is TGTGCCAGCAGACTTACCCGGGACAGCGCAGATACGCAGTATTTT.

J is TRBJ2-1 and V is TRBV20-1; D is perhaps TRBD1 (6 bases). The CDR3 runs to 13 residues. CDR1 is DFQATT, CDR2 SNEGSKA, per germline (reference sequence). V gave up 0 bases and J gave up 12 bases, with 15 bases separating them. The CDR3: CSAREGARDGQFF. CDR3 nucleotide sequence: TGCAGTGCTAGAGAGGGGGCCCGAGACGGGCAGTTCTTC.

The rearrangement joins TRBV7-9 to TRBJ2-1; perhaps D is TRBD1 or TRBD2 (5 bases each). This CDR3 is 15 amino acids long. Trimming cost V 7 bases and J 6 bases, with 19 bases left between them. Germline CDR1 SEHNR, CDR2 FQNEAQ (reference sequence). Here the CDR3 reads CASTSGSGGPNEQFF. CDR3 DNA: TGTGCCAGCACCTCCGGCTCTGGGGGACCCAATGAGCAGTTCTTC.

In this sample, this clonotype turned up a few times. At one end, the junction sequence differs from germline, possibly due to a read error. The V gene is TRBV7-7, the J gene TRBJ1-3; D unresolved. Germline V gene data show CDR1 as SSHAT and CDR2 as FNYEAQ (reference sequence). There are 17 residues in the CDR3. The CDR3 region is CASSPGPMLSSGNTIYF. CDR3 sequence (DNA): TGTGCTAGCAGCCCCGGACCGATGTTGAGCTCTGGAAACACCATATATTTT.

The chain combines TRBV20-1 with TRBJ2-3; D uncertain. Germline assignment: CDR1 DFQATT and CDR2 SNEGSKA (reference sequence). Between the trimmed V and J ends, which lost 0 bases and 5 bases, there was a span of 18 bases. The CDR3 is made up of 16 amino acids. Here the CDR3 reads CSARDPGRGKLDTQYF. In DNA form, the CDR3 reads TGCAGTGCTAGAGACCCGGGCCGTGGGAAGTTAGATACGCAGTATTTT.

This clonotype appeared a few times. V is TRBV3-1 and J is TRBJ2-7, with D possibly called TRBD1 or TRBD2 (5 bases each). The CDR3 length is 16 residues. CDR1 is LGHDT, CDR2 YNNKEL, per germline (reference sequence). Trimming left V 0 bases short and J 5 bases short, with 17 bases between. The CDR3: CASSQDSGGSPHEQYF. The CDR3 DNA reads as TGTGCCAGCAGCCAAGATAGTGGGGGATCCCCCCACGAGCAGTACTTC.

This clonotype was found a few times. This chain joins TRBV12-3 or TRBV12-4 and TRBJ2-3; possible D gene TRBD2, 6 bases. V gave up 4 bases and J gave up 1 base, with 9 bases separating them. This CDR3 comprises 14 residues. CDR3 DNA: TGTGCCAGCAGTTCGGGACTTCGCACAGATACGCAGTATTTT. Its protein product is CASSSGLRTDTQYF.

Relative to its sample, this clonotype is medium-sized (0.01 to 0.1%). This CDR3 is CASSVGFEQYF. The CDR3 region has the DNA TGTGCCAGCAGTGTCGGGTTCGAGCAGTACTTC. V gene TRBV2 combines with J gene TRBJ2-7; no clear D gene. The CDR3 runs to 11 residues. Germline CDR1 is SNHLY and CDR2 is FYNNEI. Trimming shortened V by 4 bases and J by 6 bases, and 7 bases separated the two germline ends. Drawing the rest from reference TRBV2 and TRBJ2-7, the complete variable domain is EPEVTQTPSHQVTQMGQEVILRCVPISNHLYFYWYRQILGQKVEFLVSFYNNEISEKSEIFDDQFSVERPDGSNFTLKIRSTKLEDSAMYFCASSVGFEQYFGPGTRLTVT.

There are a few counts of this clonotype. The chain couples TRBV24-1 to TRBJ2-2; TRBD1 agrees at 9 bases. In germline, CDR1 is KGHDR, CDR2 SFDVKD. The CDR3 covers 18 residues. V lost 3 bases and J lost 4; bases outside the gene matches: 11. CDR3 loop: CATSDPQRQGVRTGELFF. In DNA, the CDR3 is TGTGCCACCAGTGATCCTCAACGACAGGGGGTACGCACCGGGGAGCTGTTTTTT.

The table lists this clonotype with a few counts. The chain couples TRBV10-3 to TRBJ2-1; D perhaps matches TRBD1 (5 bases). The V and J ends lost 4 bases and 5 bases respectively, with 15 bases between them. The length of the CDR3 is 15 residues. Germline V lookup: CDR1 ENHRY, CDR2 SYGVKD. In DNA, the CDR3 is TGTGCCATCAGTGTCGTATGGCAGGGTAACAATGAGCAGTTCTTC. Protein product: CAISVVWQGNNEQFF.

The chain carries TRBV12-3 or TRBV12-4 and TRBJ1-1, with a possible D match to TRBD1 (5 bases). This CDR3 is 13 amino acids long. Trimming left V 7 bases short and J 7 bases short, with 16 bases between. The CDR3 region is CASTVGPVGEAFF. In DNA form, the CDR3 reads TGTGCCAGCACCGTGGGACCAGTAGGTGAAGCTTTCTTT.

This clonotype was detected only a few times. V and J are TRBV19 and TRBJ2-1; 8 bases match TRBD2. CDR1 and CDR2 (germline): LNHDA, SQIVND (reference sequence). J was trimmed by 9 bases and V by 10 bases; bases with no gene match: 11. The CDR3 length is 13 residues. CDR3 sequence reads: CATDIGGAGEQFF. The CDR3 nucleotides read TGTGCCACCGATATCGGGGGGGCAGGTGAGCAGTTCTTC.

The V and J genes are TRBV6-5 and TRBJ2-7; no clear D. Trimming cost V 4 bases and J 2 bases, with 9 bases left between them. This CDR3 is built from 13 residues. Germline V gene data show CDR1 as MNHEY and CDR2 as SVGAGI. For the CDR3, the DNA is TGTGCCAGCAGTTCCGCCCGACCCTACGAGCAGTACTTC. This encodes CASSSARPYEQYF.

The chain links TRBV3-1 to TRBJ1-1; D gene unclear. The V gene's germline CDR1 is LGHDT and CDR2 YNNKEL (reference sequence). Deletions cut 5 bases from V and 3 bases from J, with 10 bases between. This CDR3 spans 13 amino acids. This chain's CDR3 is CASSSGSYTEAFF. The CDR3 DNA reads as TGTGCCAGCAGCTCCGGGTCCTACACTGAAGCTTTCTTT. The variable domain in full, with the rest retrieved from reference TRBV3-1 and TRBJ1-1, is DTAVSQTPKYLVTQMGNDKSIKCEQNLGHDTMYWYKQDSKKFLKIMFSYNNKELIINETVPNRFSPKSPDKAHLNLHINSLELGDSAVYFCASSSGSYTEAFFGQGTRLTVV.

This rearrangement joins TRBV2 to TRBJ1-4, with D possibly matching TRBD1 (5 bases). Germline values: CDR1 SNHLY, CDR2 FYNNEI. The V end was cut by 3 bases, the J end by 6 bases, with 14 bases between. This CDR3 comprises 15 residues. CDR3 residues: CASSDYRLEYEKLFF. The CDR3 DNA reads TGTGCCAGCAGTGACTACAGGCTTGAATATGAAAAACTGTTTTTT.

This clonotype was recorded a few times. V gene TRBV9 combines with J gene TRBJ1-2, with D perhaps matching TRBD1 (5 bases). Trimming stripped 0 bases from V and 4 bases from J, with 7 bases between. Germline-derived CDR1 and CDR2 are SGDLS and YYNGEE. The CDR3 totals 13 residues. The CDR3 sequence: CASSVDGTYGYTF. The CDR3 DNA sequence: TGTGCCAGCAGCGTAGACGGGACCTATGGCTACACCTTC.

In its sample, this clonotype was seen a few times. V and J are TRBV6-4 and TRBJ2-3, with D unresolved. V lost 2 bases, J lost 2 bases, and 5 bases lay in between. Germline V lookup: CDR1 MRHNA, CDR2 SNTAGT. This CDR3 contains 13 residues. DNA of the CDR3: TGTGCCAGCAGTGACCCCTCCACAGATACGCAGTATTTT. As protein: CASSDPSTDTQYF.

There are a few counts of this clonotype. DNA for the CDR3: TGTGCCAGCACATCGTCGGGGGCCGTCTACAATGAGCAGTTCTTC. Translated, it gives CASTSSGAVYNEQFF. The gene calls are TRBV7-8 and TRBJ2-1, with D tentatively TRBD1 or TRBD2 (6 bases each). V gave up 7 bases and J gave up 3 bases, with 16 bases separating them. CDR1 and CDR2 (germline): SGHVS, FQNEAQ. This CDR3 contains 15 residues.

A few counts support this clonotype. The chain is built from TRBV4-3 and TRBJ2-2; D remains ambiguous. The CDR3 is 15 amino acids. V lost 0 bases and J lost 0, with 5 bases in between. Per germline, CDR1 LGHNA and CDR2 YSLEER. The CDR3 DNA reads TGCGCCAGCAGCCAAGAAGATACGAACACCGGGGAGCTGTTTTTT. Translated, it gives CASSQEDTNTGELFF.

This clonotype was picked up a small number of times. V is TRBV18 and J is TRBJ1-1; D is unclear. The CDR3 length is 13 residues. Germline V gives CDR1 KGHSH, CDR2 LQKENI. The V end was cut by 2 bases, the J end by 6 bases, with 10 bases between. The CDR3 region is CASSPSQDAEAFF. CDR3 in DNA: TGTGCCAGCTCACCAAGCCAGGACGCTGAAGCTTTCTTT. Supplemented by reference TRBV18 and TRBJ1-1, the full variable domain reads NAGVMQNPRHLVRRRGQEARLRCSPMKGHSHVYWYRQLPEEGLKFMVYLQKENIIDESGMPKERFSAEFPKEGPSILRIQQVVRGDSAAYFCASSPSQDAEAFFGQGTRLTVV.

The genes are TRBV5-1 and TRBJ2-5; 9 bases match TRBD1. Germline V gene sequence: CDR1 SGHRS, CDR2 YFSETQ. V lost 6 bases and J lost 4; bases outside the gene matches: 7. This CDR3 contains 14 residues. The CDR3 coding sequence is TGCGCCAGCAAACCCCAGGGACAGGGAGAGACCCAGTACTTC. This codes for CASKPQGQGETQYF.

J is TRBJ2-3 and V is TRBV27, with D perhaps being TRBD1 or TRBD2 (5 bases each). Deletions cut 4 bases from V and 11 bases from J, with 16 bases between. The CDR3 runs to 13 residues. CDR1 is MNHEY, CDR2 SMNVEV, per germline (reference sequence). DNA for the CDR3: TGTGCCAGCAGTTCGCCCGGGGCATCTAGGCAGTATTTT. Translating it yields CASSSPGASRQYF.

The chain joins TRBV6-1 to TRBJ1-3, with D tentatively TRBD1 (6 bases). Trimming stripped 5 bases from V and 0 bases from J, with 11 bases between. CDR1 MNHNS and CDR2 SASEGT come from the germline V gene. This CDR3 contains 15 residues. The CDR3 DNA follows: TGTGCCAGCAGTACGCGGACAGCCTCTGGAAACACCATATATTTT. This codes for CASSTRTASGNTIYF.

This clonotype was recorded at least ten times. V usage is TRBV10-3 and J usage is TRBJ1-1; weak D call: TRBD1 (6 bases). Trimming removed 2 bases at V and 1 base at J, with 8 bases between. CDR3 length: 14 residues. Germline CDR1 and CDR2: ENHRY and SYGVKD. The CDR3 is CAISERQENTEAFF. Here the CDR3 DNA reads TGTGCCATCAGTGAGCGACAGGAGAACACTGAAGCTTTCTTT.

This clonotype turned up a few times. The chain employs TRBV6-6 and TRBJ2-3, with unresolved D. Looked up from germline, CDR1 is MNHNY and CDR2 is SVGAGI (reference sequence). The CDR3 is 12 residues long. Trimming removed 6 bases at V and 5 bases at J, with 9 bases between. CDR3 DNA sequence: TGTGCCAGCAGCAACAGACGAGATACGCAGTATTTT. As protein: CASSNRRDTQYF.

For this clonotype: This could be a read error, since a much larger clone is one nucleotide away. V usage is TRBV19 and J usage is TRBJ1-5, with unresolved D. The germline V gene encodes CDR1 LNHDA and CDR2 SQIVND (reference sequence). The CDR3 length is 14 residues. V lost 4 bases and J lost 7, with 14 bases in between. CDR3 region: CASSTVRAEQPQHF. In nucleotides, the CDR3 is TGTGCCAGTAGTACAGTGAGGGCGGAACAGCCCCAGCATTTT.